This T cell receptor (beta chain) appears in the sequencing data of a study of blood T cell repertoires in COVID-19. Background on the study: Donors of Cohort 3 who recovered were those that had two negative PCRs, clearance, or symptom resolution.

Method: immunoSEQ multiplex PCR; TCRdb's copy keeps in-frame clones and lacks some. Of 200,000 to 250,000 clones listed, about 90% are singletons. Participants spanned ages about 18 to 90 years and resided in fewer than 30 US areas. The CDR3 covers 16 residues. Germline V gene sequence: CDR1 MNHEY, CDR2 SMNVEV (reference sequence). Trimming took 6 bases from V and 6 from J; bases not matched to a gene: 14. This clone was detected only a few times. The rearrangement links TRBV27 to TRBJ1-1; 9 bases are shared with TRBD1. The TCR was taken from a woman aged 45 to 65 in a cohort exposed to, infected with or recovered from COVID-19 (not recorded which). The source material was PBMCs or T cells enriched from blood (not recorded which). The CDR3 protein is CASSPLLGTGQAEAFF. The DNA for the CDR3 is TGTGCCAGCAGCCCCCTCCTGGGGACAGGGCAGGCTGAAGCTTTCTTT.